A single sample gave rise to the 21 T cell receptor beta chains below, sequenced in a study of T cell responses to AZD1222 COVID-19 vaccine. The method was immunoSEQ multiplex PCR; TCRdb's version includes in-frame clones alone and lacks a portion of them. The sample has tens of thousands of clones; around 90% are singletons. Specimen: peripheral blood, collected on day 0 of AZD1222 vaccination. These TCRs come from an adult in good health.

The gene calls are TRBV10-3 and TRBJ1-6; no firm D call. Looked up from germline, CDR1 is ENHRY and CDR2 is SYGVKD. The length of the CDR3 is 17 residues. V was trimmed by 10 bases and J by 7 bases, leaving 26 bases between them. The CDR3 sequence: CATGRTAGDIPNSPLHF. Here the CDR3 DNA reads TGTGCCACAGGACGAACGGCCGGAGACATTCCAAATTCACCCCTCCACTTT.

The chain uses TRBV23-1 and TRBJ2-7; perhaps D is TRBD1 or TRBD2 (5 bases each). TRBV23-1 belongs to the ORF category, with a function that is uncertain. This CDR3 is 16 amino acids long. Trimming shortened V by 0 bases and J by 3 bases, and 15 bases separated the two germline ends. The CDR3 DNA reads TGCGCCAGCAGTCAATCGAGGGCAGGGCTCTACTACGAGCAGTACTTC. Protein: CASSQSRAGLYYEQYF.

V and J are TRBV6-2 or TRBV6-3 and TRBJ2-3, with 8 bases fitting TRBD2. Germline V gene lookup returns CDR1 MNHEY and CDR2 SVGEGT. The length of the CDR3 is 15 residues. Losses at the gene ends were 5 bases for V and 1 base for J; bases not matched to a gene: 5. The chain's CDR3 is CASSRGGGRTDTQYF. As DNA, the CDR3 is TGTGCCAGCAGTCGGGGCGGGGGGCGCACAGATACGCAGTATTTT.

The table lists this clone with a count of one. The chain employs TRBV29-1 and TRBJ2-7; D possibly corresponds to TRBD1 (7 bases). Germline lookup yields CDR1 SQVTM and CDR2 ANQGSEA. This CDR3 contains 15 residues. Trimming took 1 base from V and 2 from J, leaving 15 bases between them. CDR3 coding DNA: TGCAGCGTTGAAGGCCCAGGGGGGCTCGCCTACGAGCAGTACTTC. Amino acid sequence: CSVEGPGGLAYEQYF.

The V call is TRBV7-2, the J call TRBJ1-2, with TRBD1 identical over 10 bases. The CDR3 extends over 15 amino acids. J gave up 2 bases and V 5 bases, and 5 bases lay outside the gene matches. The germline CDR1 and CDR2 sequences are SGHTA and FQGNSA. In DNA, the CDR3 is TGTGCCAGCAGCCGGGACAGGGGACAGAACTATGGCTACACCTTC. It yields the protein CASSRDRGQNYGYTF.

The chain links TRBV7-3 to TRBJ2-6; D unresolved. The germline CDR1 and CDR2 sequences are SGHTA and FQGTGA. This CDR3 has 16 amino acids. Trimming stripped 7 bases from V and 0 bases from J, with 13 bases between. Here the CDR3 DNA reads TGTGCCAGCACCGAAAAGGGTGGCTCTGGGGCCAACGTCCTGACTTTC. This translates into CASTEKGGSGANVLTF.

In this sample, this clone turned up once. The CDR3 is CASTQTGSSYEQYF. CDR3 in DNA: TGTGCCAGTACCCAAACAGGGTCCTCCTACGAGCAGTACTTC. This chain joins TRBV19 and TRBJ2-7; perhaps TRBD1 as D (6 bases). CDR1 and CDR2 (germline): LNHDA, SQIVND (reference sequence). The CDR3 loop spans 14 amino acids. V lost 7 bases to trimming and J lost 0 bases, with 13 bases between them. The complete variable domain, with remaining parts taken from reference TRBV19 and TRBJ2-7, reads DGGITQSPKYLFRKEGQNVTLSCEQNLNHDAMYWYRQDPGQGLRLIYYSQIVNDFQKGDIAEGYSVSREKKESFPLTVTSAQKNPTAFYLCASTQTGSSYEQYFGPGTRLTVT.

The gene calls are TRBV11-2 and TRBJ2-1; TRBD1 might be the D (5 bases). V was pared by 1 base and J by 3 bases, with 7 bases between. Germline V gene sequence: CDR1 SGHAT, CDR2 FQNNGV. CDR3 size: 14 residues. The CDR3 is CASSLGQGYNEQFF. The CDR3, as DNA: TGTGCCAGCAGCTTAGGGCAGGGCTACAATGAGCAGTTCTTC.

The V and J genes are TRBV7-9 and TRBJ1-2, with 8 bases identical to TRBD1. V dropped 5 bases and J dropped 5; count of bases not matched to a gene: 10. Germline CDR1 SEHNR, CDR2 FQNEAQ (reference sequence). The CDR3 is 15 amino acids. The CDR3 bases are TGTGCCAGCAGCCTCCCCATACAGGGGGGGTATGGCTACACCTTC. Its protein product is CASSLPIQGGYGYTF.

This chain links TRBV30 with TRBJ1-1; 8 nucleotides agree with TRBD1. V was pared by 5 bases and J by 5 bases, with 7 bases of the junction left unmatched. Germline CDR1 GTSNPN, CDR2 SVGIG (reference sequence). This CDR3 is built from 13 residues. The CDR3 loop is CAWGQGGDTEAFF. CDR3 DNA: TGTGCCTGGGGACAGGGTGGAGATACTGAAGCTTTCTTT.

The V call is TRBV5-1, the J call TRBJ1-4; no reliable D call. This CDR3 comprises 16 residues. Germline V gene sequence: CDR1 SGHRS, CDR2 YFSETQ. V was clipped by 0 bases and J by 3 bases, with 12 bases between them. The CDR3 DNA reads TGCGCCAGCAGCTTGGCCTTGGGTTCCTCTAATGAAAAACTGTTTTTT. Protein sequence: CASSLALGSSNEKLFF.

The chain has TRBV27 and TRBJ2-5; D not resolved. V lost 4 bases and J lost 1, with 7 bases in between. Germline V gene data show CDR1 as MNHEY and CDR2 as SMNVEV (reference sequence). This CDR3 contains 13 residues. The CDR3 coding sequence is TGTGCCAGCAGTTCCTCGACCCAAGAGACCCAGTACTTC. Its protein product is CASSSSTQETQYF.

The chain employs TRBV18 and TRBJ1-5; no clear D. CDR1 is KGHSH and CDR2 is LQKENI in the germline V gene. The germline V and J ends were trimmed by 5 bases and 2 bases, with 10 bases remaining between them. This CDR3 is built from 14 residues. The CDR3 loop reads CASSSDGRNQPQHF. The CDR3 nucleotides read TGTGCCAGCTCATCCGACGGCCGCAATCAGCCCCAGCATTTT.

The J gene is TRBJ2-5, the V gene TRBV5-1; D might be TRBD2 (6 bases). The CDR3 consists of 15 residues. Trimming left V 4 bases short and J 5 bases short, with 18 bases between. Germline-derived CDR1 and CDR2 are SGHRS and YFSETQ. The CDR3 nucleotides read TGCGCCAGCAGCCCAGGGACGGTGGAGGGGGAGACCCAGTACTTC. Translation: CASSPGTVEGETQYF.

This clone was counted once. V usage is TRBV7-9 and J usage is TRBJ1-3; no definite D call. The V end was cut by 0 bases, the J end by 4 bases, with 4 bases between. The CDR3 extends over 13 amino acids. Germline lookup yields CDR1 SEHNR and CDR2 FQNEAQ (reference sequence). The CDR3 here is CASSLAGGNTIYF. CDR3 nucleotide sequence: TGTGCCAGCAGCTTAGCGGGAGGAAACACCATATATTTT.

V gene TRBV19 combines with J gene TRBJ1-1; D is uncertain. CDR1 and CDR2 (germline): LNHDA, SQIVND (reference sequence). With 1 base removed from V and 10 bases from J, the gap between germline ends came to 10 bases. This CDR3 comprises 12 residues. CDR3 in amino acids: CASSIGAERAFF. Written as DNA, the CDR3 is TGTGCCAGTAGTATAGGGGCAGAGAGAGCTTTCTTT.

The V call is TRBV7-3, the J call TRBJ1-3; 8 bases line up with TRBD1. V gave up 4 bases and J gave up 0 bases; unmatched junction bases: 5. Germline assignment: CDR1 SGHTA and CDR2 FQGTGA. The CDR3 length is 16 residues. CDR3 sequence: CASSSGQASSGNTIYF. CDR3 DNA: TGTGCCAGCAGCTCGGGACAGGCGAGCTCTGGAAACACCATATATTTT.

The chain is built from TRBV4-2 and TRBJ2-1; D call uncertain. In germline, CDR1 is LGHNA, CDR2 YNFKEQ. The CDR3 is made up of 15 amino acids. V lost 0 bases and J lost 1, with 7 bases in between. The CDR3, as DNA: TGTGCCAGCAGCCAAGACCCGGTTTCCTACAATGAGCAGTTCTTC. Translated: CASSQDPVSYNEQFF.

The chain links TRBV5-5 to TRBJ2-5; 10 positions agree with TRBD2. Per the germline V gene, CDR1 is SGHKS and CDR2 is YYEKEE (reference sequence). V dropped 1 base and J dropped 1; count of bases not matched to a gene: 7. There are 17 residues in the CDR3. CDR3 nucleotides: TGTGCCAGCAGCTTGCAACGGGCTAGCGGGGGCCAAGAGACCCAGTACTTC. Translating it yields CASSLQRASGGQETQYF. The full variable domain, its missing parts supplied by reference TRBV5-5 and TRBJ2-5, is DAGVTQSPTHLIKTRGQQVTLRCSPISGHKSVSWYQQVLGQGPQFIFQYYEKEERGRGNFPDRFSARQFPNYSSELNVNALLLGDSALYLCASSLQRASGGQETQYFGPGTRLLVL.

The chain carries TRBV18 and TRBJ2-7; D uncertain. Germline CDR1 reads KGHSH; CDR2 reads LQKENI. V gave up 0 bases and J gave up 6 bases, with 15 bases separating them. There are 15 residues in the CDR3. The CDR3 bases are TGTGCCAGCTCACCACCCCGGAGTCAATATGGCGAGCAGTACTTC. Amino acids: CASSPPRSQYGEQYF. Filled out from reference TRBV18 and TRBJ2-7, the complete variable domain reads NAGVMQNPRHLVRRRGQEARLRCSPMKGHSHVYWYRQLPEEGLKFMVYLQKENIIDESGMPKERFSAEFPKEGPSILRIQQVVRGDSAAYFCASSPPRSQYGEQYFGPGTRLTVT.

The rearrangement uses TRBV3-1 (or the pseudogene TRBV3-2) and TRBJ1-2; the D gene is possibly TRBD1 (6 bases). The CDR3 has 17 residues. Trimming cost V 0 bases and J 4 bases, with 18 bases left between them. Germline values: CDR1 LGHDT, CDR2 YNNKEL (reference sequence). The CDR3 here is CASSQDGGRGATYGYTF. The DNA of the CDR3 is TGTGCCAGCAGCCAAGATGGCGGCAGGGGCGCTACCTATGGCTACACCTTC.